The rows below give T cell receptor beta chains drawn from one sample of a study of blood T cell repertoires in COVID-19. Only in-frame clones appear in the TCRdb table, and some are missing; sequencing was by immunoSEQ multiplex PCR. The sample carries 250,000 to 300,000 clones, approximately 91% recorded once. Source material: peripheral blood. The receptors stem from a man aged 50 to 60 with acute or convalescent COVID-19. Both conserved end residues are part of each CDR3. D genes are given only for firm matches. Clone size appears in some rows only: once, few, many, or a class for an expanded clone.

length	D	V	J	size	CDR3	DNA
14	TRBD1	TRBV5-1	TRBJ1-5	-	CASSQGQGDQPQHF	TGCGCCAGCAGCCAGGGACAGGGGGATCAGCCCCAGCATTTT
11	TRBD1	TRBV25-1	TRBJ1-1	once	CASSPGQEAFF	TGTGCCAGCAGTCCGGGACAGGAAGCTTTCTTT
16	-	TRBV27	TRBJ1-2	once	CASSLVSVGDSYGYTF	TGTGCCAGCAGTTTAGTAAGCGTCGGGGATTCCTATGGCTACACCTTC
13	-	TRBV27	TRBJ2-7	-	CASSRTTGYEQYF	TGTGCCAGCAGTCGAACCACGGGCTACGAGCAGTACTTC
14	-	TRBV30	TRBJ2-7	-	CAWSPQGRYYEQYF	TGTGCCTGGAGTCCCCAGGGGAGATACTACGAGCAGTACTTC
15	TRBD1	TRBV5-8	TRBJ2-7	-	CASSPWPGTGYEQYF	TGTGCCAGCAGCCCATGGCCCGGGACAGGTTACGAGCAGTACTTC
14	-	TRBV29-1	TRBJ1-5	-	CSVGGRHSNQPQHF	TGCAGCGTTGGGGGCAGACATAGCAATCAGCCCCAGCATTTT
15	TRBD1	TRBV5-4	TRBJ1-5	-	CASSLRPGGDQPQHF	TGTGCCAGCAGCTTGCGGCCAGGGGGAGATCAGCCCCAGCATTTT
18	TRBD2	TRBV11-3	TRBJ2-1	-	CASSLRLAGANSYNEQFF	TGTGCCAGCAGCTTACGGCTAGCGGGGGCCAACTCCTACAATGAGCAGTTCTTC
13	-	TRBV30	TRBJ2-7	-	CAWNGGKHYEQYF	TGTGCCTGGAATGGCGGGAAACACTACGAGCAGTACTTC
15	-	TRBV28	TRBJ1-5	-	CASSFPAPTGQPQHF	TGTGCCAGCAGTTTTCCCGCCCCTACCGGGCAGCCCCAGCATTTT
15	-	TRBV7-3	TRBJ2-7	few	CASSLPPGYFYEQYF	TGTGCCAGCAGCCTCCCCCCAGGGTACTTCTACGAGCAGTACTTC
16	TRBD1	TRBV6-5	TRBJ2-6	-	CASSLWTGLGANVLTF	TGTGCCAGCAGTTTATGGACAGGGCTCGGGGCCAACGTCCTGACTTTC
15	TRBD2	TRBV28	TRBJ2-7	few	CASRRTSGGSYEQYF	TGTGCCAGCAGGCGAACTAGCGGGGGATCCTACGAGCAGTACTTC
13	TRBD1	TRBV6-1	TRBJ1-1	-	CASRRQGATEAFF	TGTGCCAGCAGAAGACAGGGGGCCACTGAAGCTTTCTTT
13	TRBD1	TRBV6-4	TRBJ1-2	few	CASSPTGVGGYTF	TGTGCCAGCAGCCCGACAGGGGTGGGCGGCTACACCTTC
13	TRBD1	TRBV6-6	TRBJ1-2	-	CASSPTGKDGYTF	TGTGCCAGCAGCCCGACAGGGAAAGATGGCTACACCTTC
12	TRBD1	TRBV9	TRBJ2-7	-	CASSRDRDEQYF	TGTGCCAGCAGCCGAGACAGGGACGAGCAGTACTTC
14	-	TRBV18	TRBJ1-2	-	CASSPDVGGYGYTF	TGTGCCAGCTCACCTGACGTAGGGGGATACGGCTACACCTTC
15	TRBD1	TRBV3-1/TRBV3-2	TRBJ2-7	-	CASSQETGVGFEQYF	TGTGCCAGCAGCCAAGAGACAGGGGTGGGTTTCGAGCAGTACTTC
13	-	TRBV3-1/TRBV3-2	TRBJ2-5	-	CASSQTGLETQYF	TGTGCCAGCAGCCAAACAGGGCTAGAGACCCAGTACTTC
15	-	TRBV14	TRBJ2-3	-	CASSQWATTHDTQYF	TGTGCCAGCAGCCAATGGGCGACAACCCACGATACGCAGTATTTT
14	TRBD2	TRBV19	TRBJ2-1	-	CASSTPGGYNEQFF	TGTGCCAGTAGTACCCCGGGGGGGTACAATGAGCAGTTCTTC
14	-	TRBV6-5	TRBJ2-2	-	CASSPGANTGELFF	TGTGCCAGCAGTCCAGGGGCGAACACCGGGGAGCTGTTTTTT
14	TRBD1	TRBV27	TRBJ1-5	-	CASSWDRGSQPQHF	TGTGCCAGCAGTTGGGACAGGGGCTCTCAGCCCCAGCATTTT
12	TRBD1	TRBV12-3/TRBV12-4	TRBJ1-2	-	CASTVQGYGYTF	TGTGCCAGCACCGTACAGGGGTATGGCTACACCTTC
15	-	TRBV4-1	TRBJ2-3	-	CASSLQGAGTDTQYF	TGCGCCAGCAGCCTACAGGGTGCGGGCACAGATACGCAGTATTTT
15	-	TRBV5-5	TRBJ2-7	few	CASDGVGPHPGEQYF	TGTGCCAGCGACGGCGTGGGTCCCCATCCGGGGGAGCAGTACTTC
11	-	TRBV5-6	TRBJ2-1	-	CASSLVREQFF	TGTGCCAGCAGCTTGGTACGGGAGCAGTTCTTC
14	-	TRBV9	TRBJ2-3	-	CASSVGFGEDTQYF	TGTGCCAGCAGCGTAGGTTTCGGGGAAGATACGCAGTATTTT
14	TRBD1	TRBV19	TRBJ1-2	-	CASRAITGGAWYTF	TGTGCCAGTAGGGCAATTACAGGGGGCGCATGGTACACCTTC
17	-	TRBV6-1	TRBJ1-2	-	CASSEGLGPRHSYGYTF	TGTGCCAGCAGTGAAGGGTTGGGGCCGCGTCACTCCTATGGCTACACCTTC
14	-	TRBV2	TRBJ1-1	-	CASSEGRENTEAFF	TGTGCCAGCAGTGAAGGCAGGGAGAACACTGAAGCTTTCTTT
13	TRBD1	TRBV12-3/TRBV12-4	TRBJ2-3	-	CASRTGGSDTQYF	TGTGCCAGCAGGACAGGGGGCTCAGATACGCAGTATTTT
14	-	TRBV5-1	TRBJ1-3	-	CASSPFGGENTIYF	TGCGCCAGCAGCCCATTCGGGGGGGAAAACACCATATATTTT
14	-	TRBV5-1	TRBJ2-1	-	CASSPVQTVSEQFF	TGCGCCAGCAGCCCCGTCCAGACAGTCAGTGAGCAGTTCTTC
12	-	TRBV4-1	TRBJ1-2	-	CASSQGSRDYTF	TGCGCCAGCAGCCAAGGTTCCAGGGACTACACCTTC
14	-	TRBV7-9	TRBJ2-7	-	CASSLVGQGYEQYF	TGTGCCAGCAGCTTAGTGGGACAAGGGTACGAGCAGTACTTC
15	-	TRBV7-6	TRBJ2-3	once	CASSLGAGITDTQYF	TGTGCCAGCAGCCTGGGGGCAGGGATCACAGATACGCAGTATTTT
15	-	TRBV5-1	TRBJ1-1	-	CASSPGGDGHTEAFF	TGCGCCAGCAGCCCGGGGGGAGATGGGCACACTGAAGCTTTCTTT
15	TRBD2	TRBV7-7	TRBJ2-2	-	CASSPGLVDTGELFF	TGTGCTAGCAGCCCGGGACTAGTTGACACCGGGGAGCTGTTTTTT
16	-	TRBV24-1	TRBJ2-5	-	CATSDGADRWGETQYF	TGTGCCACCAGTGATGGGGCCGACAGGTGGGGTGAGACCCAGTACTTC
16	TRBD2	TRBV29-1	TRBJ2-5	-	CSVEGLAGGSLGAQYF	TGCAGCGTTGAAGGACTAGCGGGGGGCTCGCTGGGGGCCCAGTACTTC
15	TRBD2	TRBV27	TRBJ2-1	-	CASRTLAGGGNEQFF	TGTGCCAGCAGAACACTAGCGGGGGGTGGGAATGAGCAGTTCTTC
14	TRBD1	TRBV3-1/TRBV3-2	TRBJ2-7	-	CASSQGTGGFEQYF	TGTGCCAGCAGCCAGGGGACAGGGGGGTTCGAGCAGTACTTC
14	TRBD1	TRBV5-1	TRBJ2-1	once	CASSPGQGGNEQFF	TGCGCCAGCAGCCCAGGACAGGGTGGGAATGAGCAGTTCTTC
16	-	TRBV18	TRBJ2-5	-	CASSPLRGTGKETQYF	TGTGCCAGCTCACCTTTAAGGGGGACCGGGAAAGAGACCCAGTACTTC
12	-	TRBV29-1	TRBJ2-1	-	CSVDGMGDEQFF	TGCAGCGTTGACGGCATGGGCGATGAGCAGTTCTTC
16	-	TRBV25-1	TRBJ1-2	-	CASSEPGRQGGYGYTF	TGTGCCAGCAGTGAACCTGGGCGGCAGGGAGGCTATGGCTACACCTTC
17	-	TRBV6-4	TRBJ2-3	-	CASSDTSGDPCTDTQYF	TGTGCCAGCAGTGACACATCGGGGGACCCCTGCACAGATACGCAGTATTTT
14	TRBD1	TRBV2	TRBJ2-2	-	CASSDRVGTGELFF	TGTGCCAGCAGCGACAGGGTCGGGACCGGGGAGCTGTTTTTT
13	-	TRBV12-3/TRBV12-4	TRBJ1-6	-	CASRRVHNSPLHF	TGTGCCAGCAGGAGGGTCCATAATTCACCCCTCCACTTT
15	TRBD2	TRBV10-2	TRBJ2-7	-	CASSRDGRSSYEQYF	TGCGCCAGCAGTCGGGACGGGAGGTCATCCTACGAGCAGTACTTC
14	-	TRBV3-1/TRBV3-2	TRBJ2-3	-	CASSLSGVTDTQYF	TGTGCCAGCAGCCTTAGCGGTGTCACAGATACGCAGTATTTT
12	TRBD1	TRBV6-1	TRBJ1-4	-	CASSEQGAKLFF	TGTGCCAGCAGTGAACAGGGGGCGAAACTGTTTTTT
12	TRBD1	TRBV9	TRBJ2-7	-	CASSTRQGQQYF	TGTGCCAGCAGCACCCGACAGGGACAGCAGTACTTC
18	-	TRBV5-5	TRBJ1-1	-	CASSLGGPEFLTNTEAFF	TGTGCCAGCAGCTTGGGAGGCCCGGAGTTTCTTACGAACACTGAAGCTTTCTTT
15	-	TRBV19	TRBJ1-6	-	CASSIPPGLGSPLHF	TGTGCCAGTAGTATTCCCCCAGGGCTGGGGTCACCCCTCCACTTT
13	-	TRBV3-1/TRBV3-2	TRBJ1-2	-	CASSGPYGDGYTF	TGTGCCAGCTCCGGGCCCTACGGGGATGGCTACACCTTC